Following are 27 T cell receptor beta chains from one sample sequenced in a study of blood T cell repertoires in COVID-19. Only in-frame clones appear in the TCRdb table, and some are missing; sequencing was by immunoSEQ multiplex PCR. The table has 150,000 or so clones, about 84% seen once; the top ten hold about 5.8%. Input material: PBMCs or T cells enriched from blood (not recorded which). These receptors were taken from a woman aged 40 to 49 with acute COVID-19.

This clone occurred once. V is TRBV7-2 and J is TRBJ1-1; TRBD1 aligns across 9 bases. Per the germline V gene, CDR1 is SGHTA and CDR2 is FQGNSA. This CDR3 has 13 amino acids. V was clipped by 5 bases and J by 3 bases; unmatched bases: 1. CDR3 nucleotides: TGTGCCAGCAGCCGGGACAGGGACACTGAAGCTTTCTTT. Translating it yields CASSRDRDTEAFF. Full variable domain (rest looked up from reference TRBV7-2 and TRBJ1-1): GAGVSQSPSNKVTEKGKDVELRCDPISGHTALYWYRQSLGQGLEFLIYFQGNSAPDKSGLPSDRFSAERTGGSVSTLTIQRTQQEDSAVYLCASSRDRDTEAFFGQGTRLTVV.

The chain couples TRBV10-1 to TRBJ2-1, with D unresolved. Germline CDR1 WNHNN, CDR2 SYGVQD (reference sequence). The CDR3 is 13 amino acids. Trimming pared 6 bases from V and 7 bases from J, leaving 13 bases between. CDR3 residues: CASSPQLVNEQFF. As DNA, the CDR3 is TGCGCCAGCAGCCCCCAGCTAGTAAATGAGCAGTTCTTC.

The chain uses TRBV4-2 and TRBJ1-2; possibly TRBD1 for D (6 bases). Between the trimmed V and J ends, which lost 0 bases and 3 bases, there was a span of 14 bases. The CDR3 extends over 16 amino acids. From germline, CDR1 is LGHNA and CDR2 YNFKEQ. Written as DNA, the CDR3 is TGTGCCAGCAGCCAAGACTACAGGGCTAACTACTATGGCTACACCTTC. Translating gives CASSQDYRANYYGYTF.

This chain uses TRBV3-1 (or the pseudogene TRBV3-2) with TRBJ2-5; D call uncertain. V lost 0 bases and J lost 5, with 19 bases in between. Germline V gives CDR1 LGHDT, CDR2 YNNKEL (reference sequence). This CDR3 comprises 17 residues. Here the CDR3 reads CASSQEFKSGSWETQYF. CDR3 sequence (DNA): TGTGCCAGCAGCCAAGAGTTCAAATCCGGTTCCTGGGAGACCCAGTACTTC.

V and J are TRBV7-9 and TRBJ1-3; the match to TRBD1 covers 8 bases. CDR3 size: 19 residues. The germline gives CDR1 SEHNR, CDR2 FQNEAQ (reference sequence). V lost 4 bases, J lost 0 bases, and 14 bases stayed unmatched. Written as DNA, the CDR3 is TGTGCCAGCAGCTCCCGACAGGGGCTCCATGCCTTCTCTGGAAACACCATATATTTT. This translates into CASSSRQGLHAFSGNTIYF.

The chain is built from TRBV5-1 and TRBJ2-7; 9 nucleotides align to TRBD2. Germline CDR1 SGHRS, CDR2 YFSETQ. This CDR3 is 15 amino acids long. The ends lost 4 bases at V and 4 bases at J; junction bases unmatched: 9. The CDR3 spells CASSQDGLALYEQYF. The CDR3 DNA is TGCGCCAGCAGCCAGGATGGACTAGCGTTATACGAGCAGTACTTC.

The chain recombines TRBV5-4 with TRBJ1-4, with D unresolved. The ends were cut back, 4 bases at V and 7 bases at J, with 14 bases in the middle. CDR3 length equals 14 residues. Germline assignment: CDR1 SGHNT and CDR2 YYREEE (reference sequence). The CDR3 DNA sequence: TGTGCCAGCAGCCCGACATCGCGGGGTGAAAAACTGTTTTTT. Translation gives CASSPTSRGEKLFF.

This clone was seen only a few times. CDR3 in DNA: TGTGCCAGCAGCTTAATGACAACGGGAGGTTTCGATACGCAGTATTTT. Its translation: CASSLMTTGGFDTQYF. The chain is built from TRBV7-9 and TRBJ2-3; TRBD2 aligns across 7 bases. Trimming took 2 bases from V and 6 from J; bases not matched to a gene: 11. Germline V gene sequence: CDR1 SEHNR, CDR2 FQNEAQ (reference sequence). This CDR3 has 16 residues.

The CDR3 region is CASSLDRDREQYV. The CDR3 nucleotides are TGTGCCAGCAGCCTGGACAGGGATCGCGAGCAGTACGTC. The genes are TRBV7-2 and TRBJ2-7; 8 bases map to TRBD1. This CDR3 has 13 residues. Germline assignment: CDR1 SGHTA and CDR2 FQGNSA. Unmatched junction bases numbered 6, after V lost 5 bases and J lost 6 bases.

The chain has TRBV7-8 and TRBJ1-2; D ambiguous. V dropped 1 base and J dropped 0 bases, with 18 bases sitting between them. This CDR3 is 18 amino acids long. Germline V gene data show CDR1 as SGHVS and CDR2 as FQNEAQ. CDR3 protein: CASSLVSQAFQANYGYTF. The CDR3 DNA follows: TGTGCCAGCAGCTTAGTCTCCCAGGCCTTCCAAGCTAACTATGGCTACACCTTC.

The chain links TRBV7-8 to TRBJ2-7, with TRBD2 identical over 11 bases. From germline, CDR1 is SGHVS and CDR2 FQNEAQ. The junction had 8 bases not matched to a gene; V was cut back by 5 bases and J by 5 bases. This CDR3 comprises 15 residues. The CDR3 coding sequence is TGTGCCAGCAGCCAGATACTAGCGGGAGCGGACGAGCAGTACGTC. It yields the protein CASSQILAGADEQYV.

V is TRBV3-1 (or the pseudogene TRBV3-2) and J is TRBJ2-7; weak D call: TRBD1 (5 bases). Germline V gene lookup returns CDR1 LGHDT and CDR2 YNNKEL (reference sequence). Deletions cut 4 bases from V and 2 bases from J, with 9 bases between. This CDR3 comprises 13 residues. The CDR3 protein is CASSLRQTYEQYF. In DNA form, the CDR3 reads TGTGCCAGCAGCCTCCGACAGACCTACGAGCAGTACTTC.

The genes are TRBV3-1 (or the pseudogene TRBV3-2) and TRBJ1-2, with TRBD1 identical over 7 bases. Looked up from germline, CDR1 is LGHDT and CDR2 is YNNKEL (reference sequence). Trimming took 0 bases from V and 5 from J; bases not matched to a gene: 6. The CDR3 runs 15 residues. CDR3 in amino acids: CASSQDRGTAYGYTF. In DNA, the CDR3 is TGTGCCAGCAGCCAAGATCGCGGGACAGCGTATGGCTACACCTTC.

The chain recombines TRBV10-3 with TRBJ2-2; 8 nucleotides agree with TRBD1. This CDR3 is built from 15 residues. Germline CDR1 is ENHRY and CDR2 is SYGVKD. V shed 10 bases and J 8 bases; nucleotides not matched to a gene: 15. The CDR3 region is CATWTGFIVAGELFF. For the CDR3, the DNA is TGTGCCACCTGGACAGGGTTTATCGTCGCGGGGGAGCTGTTTTTT.

The CDR3 sequence is CAVWGTFYGYTF. CDR3 in DNA: TGTGCCGTATGGGGGACATTTTACGGCTACACCTTC. This sequence joins TRBV19 and TRBJ1-2, with D tentatively TRBD1 (6 bases). The CDR3 is 12 amino acids. CDR1 LNHDA and CDR2 SQIVND come from the germline V gene (reference sequence). Trimming removed 11 bases from V and 8 bases from J, with 18 bases in between.

Concerning this clone: The same CDR3 also results from other DNA sequences found in this sample. The chain is built from TRBV6-6 and TRBJ2-3; 8 bases match TRBD2. The CDR3 loop spans 15 amino acids. V lost 6 bases, J lost 2 bases, and 7 bases stayed unmatched. CDR1 and CDR2 (germline): MNHNY, SVGAGI (reference sequence). CDR3 protein: CASSRTSGYTDTQYF. CDR3 in DNA: TGTGCCAGCAGCCGAACTAGCGGATACACAGATACGCAGTATTTT.

The chain has TRBV3-1 (or the pseudogene TRBV3-2) and TRBJ2-3; D possibly corresponds to TRBD2 (7 bases). V was clipped by 5 bases and J by 4 bases, with 16 bases between them. The length of the CDR3 is 15 residues. Germline CDR1 is LGHDT and CDR2 is YNNKEL (reference sequence). DNA of the CDR3: TGTGCCAGCAGCTCCCGACCGGGGGGCGCAGATACGCAGTATTTT. Translated: CASSSRPGGADTQYF.

The J gene is TRBJ2-1, the V gene TRBV6-1; 11 positions match TRBD2. Losses at the gene ends were 4 bases for V and 6 bases for J; bases not matched to a gene: 8. Germline loops: CDR1 MNHNS, CDR2 SASEGT. The CDR3 runs 16 residues. The CDR3 DNA reads as TGTGCCAGCAGTGGAAAAACTAGCGGGGGAATCAATGAGCAGTTCTTC. It yields the protein CASSGKTSGGINEQFF.

The CDR3, as DNA: TGTGCCACCAGCAGAGATTTGGGGATTGGGAGCTCCTACGAGCAGTACTTC. It encodes CATSRDLGIGSSYEQYF. The genes are TRBV15 and TRBJ2-7; D possibly corresponds to TRBD2 (5 bases). Germline CDR1 is LNHNV and CDR2 is YYDKDF (reference sequence). This CDR3 comprises 17 residues. The V end was cut by 0 bases, the J end by 0 bases, with 15 bases between.

This chain connects TRBV20-1 to TRBJ1-1; 7 nucleotides agree with TRBD1. Germline CDR1 is DFQATT and CDR2 is SNEGSKA (reference sequence). Trimming removed 3 bases from V and 8 bases from J; junction bases left unmatched: 3. The CDR3 covers 11 residues. CDR3: CSARNRGEAFF. The DNA for the CDR3 is TGCAGTGCTAGGAACAGGGGCGAAGCTTTCTTT.

This rearrangement joins TRBV3-1 (or the pseudogene TRBV3-2) to TRBJ2-5, with D possibly being TRBD2 (6 bases). With 1 base removed from V and 2 bases from J, the gap between germline ends came to 14 bases. Germline lookup yields CDR1 LGHDT and CDR2 YNNKEL (reference sequence). This CDR3 region has 16 residues. The CDR3 region has the DNA TGTGCCAGCAGCCAAGGAGGAGGGAGGAGACAAGAGACCCAGTACTTC. This encodes CASSQGGGRRQETQYF.

This clone was seen only a few times. A junction boundary mismatches the germline segment, possibly from a read error. J is TRBJ1-4 and V is TRBV3-1 (or the pseudogene TRBV3-2); tentatively, D is TRBD1 (5 bases). The CDR3 runs 15 residues. CDR1 and CDR2 (germline): LGHDT, YNNKEL (reference sequence). The CDR3, as DNA: TGTGCCAGCACACTCCGGTGGGGGACTAGTGAAAAACTGTTTTTT. Amino acids: CASTLRWGTSEKLFF.

The chain links TRBV7-9 to TRBJ1-2, with 7 bases that match TRBD1. The CDR3 consists of 15 residues. The germline V gene has CDR1 SEHNR and CDR2 FQNEAQ (reference sequence). V lost 0 bases to trimming and J lost 1 base; unmatched junction nucleotides: 2. This CDR3 is CASSLAGQHNYGYTF. CDR3 bases: TGTGCCAGCAGCTTAGCGGGACAGCATAACTATGGCTACACCTTC.

The chain carries TRBV30 and TRBJ1-1; D gene unclear. Germline V gives CDR1 GTSNPN, CDR2 SVGIG (reference sequence). This CDR3 contains 13 residues. Trimming shortened V by 3 bases and J by 4 bases, and 12 bases separated the two germline ends. The DNA of the CDR3 is TGTGCCTGGAGGGAGGGTCTTGGCACTGAAGCTTTCTTT. This encodes CAWREGLGTEAFF.

V and J are TRBV7-6 and TRBJ2-1; possible D gene TRBD2, 6 bases. The germline CDR1 and CDR2 sequences are SGHVS and FNYEAQ. This CDR3 is built from 16 residues. V lost 1 base to trimming and J lost 7 bases, with 17 bases between them. The CDR3 here is CASSLVGAGSSNEQFF. The CDR3 DNA follows: TGTGCCAGCAGCTTAGTTGGAGCGGGCTCTTCTAATGAGCAGTTCTTC.

V is TRBV7-8 and J is TRBJ1-5; 7 bases fit TRBD1. Looked up from germline, CDR1 is SGHVS and CDR2 is FQNEAQ. The CDR3 contains 15 residues. The V segment lost 5 bases and the J segment 4 bases; nucleotides outside the gene matches: 8. CDR3 in amino acids: CASSRLQGPNQPQHF. For the CDR3, the DNA is TGTGCCAGCAGCCGCCTACAGGGGCCTAATCAGCCCCAGCATTTT.

The chain recombines TRBV10-2 with TRBJ2-1, with 15 bases that match TRBD2. Germline V lookup: CDR1 WSHSY, CDR2 SAAADI. V lost 9 bases and J lost 1; bases outside the gene matches: 10. The CDR3 is 18 residues long. The CDR3 region has the DNA TGCGCCAGTGGGGGGGGACTAGCGGGAGGTGAGTCCTACAATGAGCAGTTCTTC. It is translated as CASGGGLAGGESYNEQFF.